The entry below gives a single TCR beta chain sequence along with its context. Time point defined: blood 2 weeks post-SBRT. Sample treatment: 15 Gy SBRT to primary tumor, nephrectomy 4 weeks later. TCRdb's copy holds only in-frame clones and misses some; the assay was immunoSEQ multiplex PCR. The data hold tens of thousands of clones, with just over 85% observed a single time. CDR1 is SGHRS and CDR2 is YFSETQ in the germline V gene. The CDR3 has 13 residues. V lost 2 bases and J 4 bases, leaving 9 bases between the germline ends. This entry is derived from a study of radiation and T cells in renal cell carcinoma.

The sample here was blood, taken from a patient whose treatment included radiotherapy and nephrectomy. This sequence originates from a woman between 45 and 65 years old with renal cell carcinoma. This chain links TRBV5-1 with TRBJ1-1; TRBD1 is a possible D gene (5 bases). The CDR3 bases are TGCGCCAGCAGCTTAGACCAGGGCACTGAAGCTTTCTTT. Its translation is CASSLDQGTEAFF.